This is a list of T cell receptor beta chains from one sample in a study of cytomegalovirus exposure and HLA in healthy donors. The repertoire was sequenced with immunoSEQ multiplex PCR; TCRdb's copy has only in-frame clones and lacks some. In the table there are some 140,000 clones, about 80% of which are singletons. Sequenced input: PBMCs. These receptors all stem from a man younger than 40 in good health and CMV-seronegative. Both conserved end residues are part of each CDR3. The D gene is left open where the match is weak. Expanded clones get a size class; other rows say once, few or many, or leave the size out.

V gene	clone size	D gene	J gene	CDR3 protein	CDR3 DNA
TRBV28	.	.	TRBJ2-2	CASTPRTNTGELFF	TGTGCCAGCACCCCTAGGACGAACACCGGGGAGCTGTTTTTT
TRBV5-1	.	.	TRBJ1-1	CASSLYGLHTEAFF	TGCGCCAGCAGCTTGTACGGGTTGCACACTGAAGCTTTCTTT
TRBV6-1	.	.	TRBJ1-5	CASSVTYQPQHF	TGTGCCAGCAGTGTGACTTATCAGCCCCAGCATTTT
TRBV11-3	.	.	TRBJ2-1	CASSLTSNHEQFF	TGTGCCAGCAGCTTAACTAGCAACCATGAGCAGTTCTTC
TRBV18	.	.	TRBJ2-5	CASSPRVPIQETQYF	TGTGCCAGCTCACCACGAGTACCAATTCAAGAGACCCAGTACTTC
TRBV25-1	.	.	TRBJ2-1	CASSVIDEQFF	TGTGCCAGCAGTGTTATCGATGAGCAGTTCTTC
TRBV10-3	.	.	TRBJ1-3	CAISISPSGNTIYF	TGTGCCATCAGTATTAGTCCCTCTGGAAACACCATATATTTT
TRBV19	.	.	TRBJ2-5	CASRTGNEAEQYF	TGTGCCAGTAGAACGGGGAACGAAGCGGAGCAGTACTTC
TRBV6-5	.	.	TRBJ2-5	CASSYSWGGRETQYF	TGTGCCAGCAGTTACTCGTGGGGAGGTCGGGAGACCCAGTACTTC
TRBV5-1	.	TRBD2	TRBJ2-5	CASSPRTSGRETQYF	TGCGCCAGCAGCCCAAGGACTAGCGGCCGTGAAACCCAGTACTTC
TRBV7-2	.	.	TRBJ2-7	CASSSPISYEQYF	TGTGCCAGCAGCTCTCCTATTTCCTACGAGCAGTACTTC
TRBV29-1	once	.	TRBJ2-2	CSVEDLSGRGTGELFF	TGCAGCGTTGAAGATCTTTCGGGCAGGGGAACCGGGGAGCTGTTTTTT
TRBV6-5	few	.	TRBJ1-5	CASSSDTNSNQPQHF	TGTGCCAGCAGTTCCGACACAAATAGCAATCAGCCCCAGCATTTT
TRBV27	.	.	TRBJ1-5	CASSLTENQPQHF	TGTGCCAGCAGTTTAACAGAGAATCAGCCCCAGCATTTT
TRBV7-2	.	TRBD1	TRBJ2-7	CASSPGTGEYEQYF	TGTGCCAGCAGCCCGGGGACAGGGGAGTACGAGCAGTACTTC
TRBV28	once	.	TRBJ1-2	CASSIPGLGGYTF	TGTGCCAGCAGTATTCCGGGTCTTGGGGGCTACACCTTC
TRBV19	once	.	TRBJ2-4	CASSRTWGVGIQYF	TGTGCCAGTAGTCGCACGTGGGGCGTAGGCATTCAGTACTTC
TRBV28	.	.	TRBJ2-3	CASRAGTSTDTQYF	TGTGCCAGCAGGGCCGGGACTAGCACAGATACGCAGTATTTT
TRBV4-1	.	TRBD1	TRBJ2-1	CASSQLQGRSSYNEQFF	TGCGCCAGCAGCCAACTACAGGGGCGAAGCTCCTACAATGAGCAGTTCTTC
TRBV30	once	TRBD2	TRBJ2-3	CARTIAGGTDTQYF	TGTGCTCGCACAATAGCGGGAGGTACAGATACGCAGTATTTT
TRBV27	.	.	TRBJ2-2	CASRPSGVGVMKLFF	TGTGCCAGCAGGCCTTCAGGGGTCGGAGTTATGAAGCTGTTTTTT
TRBV2	.	.	TRBJ1-2	CASSDAPPGYYGYTF	TGTGCCAGCAGTGATGCACCCCCGGGGTATTATGGCTACACCTTC
TRBV5-4	once	TRBD2	TRBJ2-5	CASSLGGGRVETQYF	TGTGCCAGCAGCTTGGGTGGAGGGAGGGTCGAGACCCAGTACTTC
TRBV4-3	once	.	TRBJ2-7	CASNAAYGSQYEQYF	TGCGCCAGCAACGCAGCTTACGGGAGCCAATACGAGCAGTACTTC
TRBV6-1	.	.	TRBJ1-3	CASSGQRNLGNTIYF	TGTGCCAGCAGTGGGCAGCGAAACTTAGGAAACACCATATATTTT
TRBV4-3	once	TRBD1	TRBJ2-1	CASSQGPGQGAYEQFF	TGCGCCAGCAGCCAAGGTCCGGGACAGGGGGCCTATGAGCAGTTCTTC
TRBV11-2	.	.	TRBJ2-1	CASSLVTSSYNEQFF	TGTGCCAGCAGCTTAGTAACTAGCTCCTACAATGAGCAGTTCTTC
TRBV29-1	.	.	TRBJ1-2	CSVSRRLSGADNYGYTF	TGCAGCGTCTCGCGCCGGTTGTCAGGGGCGGATAACTATGGCTACACCTTC
TRBV19	.	TRBD1	TRBJ2-7	CARGLGQGVSHEQYF	TGTGCCAGGGGGCTGGGACAGGGGGTAAGCCACGAGCAGTACTTC
TRBV5-5	.	.	TRBJ1-3	CASSPSAVQGSGNTIYF	TGTGCCAGCAGCCCGTCCGCCGTACAGGGCTCTGGAAACACCATATATTTT
TRBV15	.	.	TRBJ1-1	CATSRAGHHLATEAFF	TGTGCCACCAGCAGAGCGGGACACCACCTCGCCACTGAAGCTTTCTTT
TRBV11-2	.	.	TRBJ1-1	CASSSFPPAGATEAFF	TGTGCCAGCAGTTCCTTCCCCCCCGCAGGTGCCACTGAAGCTTTCTTT
TRBV6-5	.	.	TRBJ1-2	CASSYEAGYGYTF	TGTGCCAGCAGTTACGAGGCCGGCTATGGCTACACCTTC
TRBV6-5	.	.	TRBJ1-1	CASRSSERNTEAFF	TGTGCCAGCAGATCAAGTGAGCGGAACACTGAAGCTTTCTTT
TRBV6-6	few	.	TRBJ1-4	CASSTGPTNEKLFF	TGTGCCAGCAGCACAGGGCCAACTAATGAAAAACTGTTTTTT
TRBV30	.	TRBD2	TRBJ2-5	CAWSGGLAGLETQYF	TGTGCCTGGAGTGGAGGACTAGCGGGTTTGGAGACCCAGTACTTC
TRBV6-6	.	.	TRBJ1-1	CASTYRGRGWGTEAFF	TGTGCCAGCACCTACCGCGGCAGGGGATGGGGCACTGAAGCTTTCTTT
TRBV6-5	.	TRBD1	TRBJ1-2	CASSYEVGQGAPGYTF	TGTGCCAGCAGTTACGAAGTCGGACAGGGGGCGCCGGGCTACACCTTC
TRBV28	.	TRBD1	TRBJ1-4	CASSQLTLRDRQGKLFF	TGTGCCAGCAGTCAACTAACACTACGGGACAGGCAAGGGAAACTGTTTTTT
TRBV6-6	.	TRBD1	TRBJ1-4	CASSTTGGDREKLFF	TGTGCCAGCAGTACCACAGGGGGCGATCGTGAAAAACTGTTTTTT
TRBV7-9	.	.	TRBJ1-3	CASSLGTSGNTIYF	TGTGCCAGCAGCTTGGGGACATCGGGAAACACCATATATTTT
TRBV19	few	.	TRBJ1-1	CASMQGSEAFF	TGTGCCAGTATGCAGGGGTCTGAAGCTTTCTTT
TRBV7-9	.	TRBD2	TRBJ2-3	CASSISGTITDTQYF	TGTGCCAGCAGCATTAGCGGGACTATCACAGATACGCAGTATTTT
TRBV9	.	.	TRBJ2-1	CASSGQAGSYNEQFF	TGTGCCAGCAGCGGTCAAGCGGGCTCCTACAATGAGCAGTTCTTC
TRBV7-9	.	TRBD1	TRBJ1-2	CASSLGAGTGYGYTF	TGTGCCAGCAGCTTAGGGGCGGGGACAGGCTATGGCTACACCTTC
TRBV5-1	.	TRBD1	TRBJ1-3	CASSLGQGFGNTIYF	TGCGCCAGCAGCTTGGGACAGGGGTTTGGAAACACCATATATTTT
TRBV30	.	TRBD1	TRBJ2-2	CAWSVFGTGSGELFF	TGTGCCTGGAGTGTATTTGGGACAGGGTCCGGGGAGCTGTTTTTT
TRBV2	.	TRBD1	TRBJ2-3	CASSRDRATDTQYF	TGTGCCAGCAGCCGGGACAGGGCCACAGATACGCAGTATTTT
TRBV2	.	.	TRBJ2-1	CASSAMGSGYSYNEQFF	TGTGCCAGCAGTGCCATGGGGTCAGGGTATTCCTACAATGAGCAGTTCTTC
TRBV4-1	few	TRBD1	TRBJ1-1	CASSQVGTGNTEAFF	TGCGCCAGCAGCCAAGTCGGGACAGGGAACACTGAAGCTTTCTTT
TRBV29-1	.	TRBD1	TRBJ2-7	CSVVGTDQAYEQYF	TGCAGCGTTGTAGGGACAGACCAAGCCTACGAGCAGTACTTC
TRBV9	.	TRBD2	TRBJ2-5	CASSAGRMGETQYF	TGTGCCAGCAGCGCCGGGAGGATGGGGGAGACCCAGTACTTC
TRBV28	.	.	TRBJ1-5	CASSPPGPQHF	TGTGCCAGCAGTCCCCCCGGGCCCCAGCATTTT
TRBV5-1	.	.	TRBJ2-4	CASSPHRGGSGIAKNIQYF	TGCGCCAGCAGCCCTCATCGGGGTGGGAGTGGGATAGCCAAAAACATTCAGTACTTC
TRBV27	.	.	TRBJ2-2	CASSRAGLNTGELFF	TGTGCCAGCAGTCGGGCGGGACTTAACACCGGGGAGCTGTTTTTT
TRBV6-1	.	.	TRBJ2-1	CASLGLKYNEQFF	TGTGCCAGCTTGGGACTCAAATACAATGAGCAGTTCTTC
TRBV28	.	TRBD1	TRBJ1-3	CASSLDRVGNTIYF	TGTGCCAGCAGTTTAGACAGGGTTGGAAACACCATATATTTT
TRBV7-8	.	TRBD1	TRBJ2-3	CASRTGADTQYF	TGTGCCAGCAGGACAGGGGCAGATACGCAGTATTTT
TRBV18	.	TRBD1	TRBJ2-7	CASSTGGALYEQYF	TGTGCCAGCTCTACAGGGGGCGCATTGTACGAGCAGTACTTC
TRBV5-6	.	TRBD2	TRBJ2-7	CASSAGTSGPYEQYF	TGTGCCAGCAGCGCAGGGACTAGCGGGCCCTACGAGCAGTACTTC